This TCR beta chain was recovered during a study of CD8+ T cells in alopecia areata. Turning to the study itself: For the treated group, dosing was oral tofacitinib at 5 to 10 mg twice daily. Study-level results: Clarity of TCR sharing across patients fell short of that in mice, possibly HLA-related. There were also resident alphabeta T cells of normal skin sequenced in scalp samples.

Sequencing templates came from extracted RNA that was reverse transcribed into cDNA. Profiled with immunoSEQ multiplex PCR; TCRdb holds only in-frame clones, not every one. The sample includes more than 200,000 clones, about two thirds of them seen just once. A word on this clone: Its cognate antigen is unknown.

The sequenced sample was CD4+ T cells sorted from blood, obtained at week 0. The sequence was obtained from a human donor with alopecia areata.

CDR3 nucleotides: TGTGCCAGCAGCAGGATTGGCTGGGACAACCAAGAGACCCAGTACTTC. Translating gives CASSRIGWDNQETQYF. V is TRBV11-2 and J is TRBJ2-5, with D perhaps TRBD1 (6 bases). The CDR3 runs to 16 residues. Germline V CDR1 and CDR2: SGHAT, FQNNGV. The ends were cut back, 5 bases at V and 0 bases at J, with 16 bases in the middle.